These 10 T cell receptor beta chains share one sample of origin, sequenced in a study of blood T cell repertoires in COVID-19. Sequenced by immunoSEQ multiplex PCR; TCRdb stores in-frame clones only, minus some. The table has 100,000 to 150,000 clones, roughly 91% seen once. Sequencing was performed on peripheral blood. All receptors come from a man in his fifties or sixties with COVID-19, enrolled during active disease.

V usage is TRBV5-1 and J usage is TRBJ2-7; 12 bases fit TRBD2. The germline CDR1 and CDR2 sequences are SGHRS and YFSETQ. There are 17 residues in the CDR3. V gave up 0 bases and J gave up 0 bases; unmatched junction bases: 4. The CDR3 region is CASSLDPSGGASYEQYF. The CDR3 DNA is TGCGCCAGCAGCTTGGACCCTAGCGGGGGGGCCTCCTACGAGCAGTACTTC.

The chain has TRBV20-1 and TRBJ1-2; D remains unclear. CDR1 and CDR2 from the germline V gene are DFQATT and SNEGSKA (reference sequence). The V gene lost 4 bases and the J gene lost 8 bases, with 8 bases spanning the gap. This CDR3 is 10 amino acids long. CDR3 residues: CSAKYGGYTF. Here the CDR3 DNA reads TGCAGTGCTAAATACGGGGGCTACACCTTC.

Note on this clone: One end of the junction does not line up with germline, which may come from a read error. V and J are TRBV3-1 (or the pseudogene TRBV3-2) and TRBJ1-2; D is possibly TRBD1 (5 bases). The CDR3 is made up of 17 amino acids. Germline assignment: CDR1 LGHDT and CDR2 YNNKEL (reference sequence). The CDR3 protein is CASSQAPTGTGNFGYTF. In nucleotides, the CDR3 is TGTGCCAGCAGCCAAGCCCCTACGGGTACAGGAAACTTTGGCTACACCTTC.

The chain employs TRBV5-1 and TRBJ1-3; tentative D call: TRBD1 (5 bases). The length of the CDR3 is 15 residues. The V end was cut by 6 bases, the J end by 3 bases, with 16 bases between. Germline V gene lookup returns CDR1 SGHRS and CDR2 YFSETQ. CDR3 amino acids: CASTAGRSDGNTIYF. CDR3 DNA: TGCGCCAGCACTGCGGGACGGTCGGATGGAAACACCATATATTTT.

The J gene is TRBJ2-3, the V gene TRBV24-1; 8 bases are shared with TRBD1. The J segment lost 4 bases and the V segment lost 3 bases, leaving 8 bases of the junction unmatched. CDR1 and CDR2 from the germline V gene are KGHDR and SFDVKD. The CDR3 covers 16 residues. The CDR3 coding sequence is TGTGCCACCAGTGATATCGGACAGGGCCAGGCAGATACGCAGTATTTT. It yields the protein CATSDIGQGQADTQYF.

The V and J genes are TRBV11-3 and TRBJ1-1, with D unresolved. CDR1 is SGHNT, CDR2 YENEEA, per germline. The CDR3 covers 14 residues. V dropped 1 base and J dropped 4 bases, with 10 bases sitting between them. For the CDR3, the DNA is TGTGCCAGCAGCTTAGGGTCGGGTAGCACTGAAGCTTTCTTT. This sequence encodes CASSLGSGSTEAFF. Using reference TRBV11-3 and TRBJ1-1 for the parts outside the CDR3, the full variable domain is EAGVVQSPRYKIIEKKQPVAFWCNPISGHNTLYWYLQNLGQGPELLIRYENEEAVDDSQLPKDRFSAERLKGVDSTLKIQPAELGDSAVYLCASSLGSGSTEAFFGQGTRLTVV.

This chain joins TRBV14 and TRBJ2-1; a weak D match, TRBD2 (5 bases). Germline lookup yields CDR1 SGHDN and CDR2 FVKESK. CDR3 length: 13 amino acids. Trimming removed 4 bases from V and 6 bases from J, with 10 bases in between. The CDR3 DNA sequence: TGTGCCAGCAGCCGATCACTAGTCAATGAGCAGTTCTTC. Translating it yields CASSRSLVNEQFF. The full variable domain, its missing parts supplied by reference TRBV14 and TRBJ2-1, is EAGVTQFPSHSVIEKGQTVTLRCDPISGHDNLYWYRRVMGKEIKFLLHFVKESKQDESGMPNNRFLAERTGGTYSTLKVQPAELEDSGVYFCASSRSLVNEQFFGPGTRLTVL.

V gene TRBV15 combines with J gene TRBJ2-7; 8 bases agree with TRBD1. The CDR3 covers 15 residues. Losses at the gene ends were 3 bases for V and 2 bases for J; bases not matched to a gene: 6. Germline V gives CDR1 LNHNV, CDR2 YYDKDF (reference sequence). Written as DNA, the CDR3 is TGTGCCACCAGCAGGGGGGACAGGTACGCCTACGAGCAGTACTTC. This encodes CATSRGDRYAYEQYF.

The chain joins TRBV6-5 to TRBJ1-1; possibly TRBD1 for D (6 bases). This CDR3 is built from 14 residues. Germline CDR1 and CDR2: MNHEY and SVGAGI. V was cut by 7 bases and J by 1 base, with 13 bases left in between. The CDR3 DNA is TGTGCCAGCATCCTTGGACAGTCGAACACTGAAGCTTTCTTT. Translated, it gives CASILGQSNTEAFF.

This clone occurred once. The chain recombines TRBV9 with TRBJ1-2, with D perhaps TRBD1 (5 bases). This CDR3 region has 14 residues. Per the germline V gene, CDR1 is SGDLS and CDR2 is YYNGEE. The V end lost 3 bases, the J end lost 3 bases, and 12 bases lay between the germline ends. CDR3 nucleotides: TGTGCCAGCAGCGCCCGGGGGGAGTACTATGGCTACACCTTC. Translated, it gives CASSARGEYYGYTF.